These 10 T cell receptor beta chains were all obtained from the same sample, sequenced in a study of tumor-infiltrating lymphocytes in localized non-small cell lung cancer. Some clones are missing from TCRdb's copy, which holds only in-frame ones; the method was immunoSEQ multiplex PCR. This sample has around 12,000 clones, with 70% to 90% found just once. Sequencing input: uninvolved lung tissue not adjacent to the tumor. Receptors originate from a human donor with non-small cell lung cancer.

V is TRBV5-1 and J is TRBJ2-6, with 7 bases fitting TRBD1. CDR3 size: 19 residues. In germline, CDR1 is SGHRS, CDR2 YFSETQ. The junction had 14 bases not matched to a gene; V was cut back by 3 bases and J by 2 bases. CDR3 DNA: TGCGCCAGCAGCTATAGGGGTTGGGGACAGTTAACTGGGGCCAACGTCCTGACTTTC. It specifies CASSYRGWGQLTGANVLTF.

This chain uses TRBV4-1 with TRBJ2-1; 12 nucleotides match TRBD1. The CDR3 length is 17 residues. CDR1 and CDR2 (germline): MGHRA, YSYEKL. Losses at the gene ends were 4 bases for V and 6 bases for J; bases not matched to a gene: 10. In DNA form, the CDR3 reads TGCGCCAGCAGCCTGTTCGAGGGACAGGGGGCGCGCAATGAGCAGTTCTTC. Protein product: CASSLFEGQGARNEQFF.

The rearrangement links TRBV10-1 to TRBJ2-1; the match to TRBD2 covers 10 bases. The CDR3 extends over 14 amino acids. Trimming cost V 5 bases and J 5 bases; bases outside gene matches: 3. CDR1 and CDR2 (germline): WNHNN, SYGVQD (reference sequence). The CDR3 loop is CASSSTSGNNEQFF. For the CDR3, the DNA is TGCGCCAGCAGTAGTACTAGCGGGAACAATGAGCAGTTCTTC.

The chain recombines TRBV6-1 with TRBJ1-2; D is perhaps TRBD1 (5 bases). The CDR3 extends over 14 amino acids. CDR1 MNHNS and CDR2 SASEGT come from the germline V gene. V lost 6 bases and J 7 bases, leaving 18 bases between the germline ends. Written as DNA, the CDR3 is TGTGCCAGCAGATCAAGGGGAGGGACGATTGGCTACACCTTC. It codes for CASRSRGGTIGYTF.

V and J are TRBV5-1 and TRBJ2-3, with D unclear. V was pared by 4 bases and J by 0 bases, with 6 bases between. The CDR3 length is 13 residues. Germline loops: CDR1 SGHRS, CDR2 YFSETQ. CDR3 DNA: TGCGCCAGCAGCCCGGTTAGCACAGATACGCAGTATTTT. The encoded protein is CASSPVSTDTQYF.

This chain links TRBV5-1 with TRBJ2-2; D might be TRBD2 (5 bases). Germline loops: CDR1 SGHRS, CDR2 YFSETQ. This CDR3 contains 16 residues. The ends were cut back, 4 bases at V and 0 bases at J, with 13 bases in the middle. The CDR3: CASSPNGGPNTGELFF. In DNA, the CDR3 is TGCGCCAGCAGCCCGAACGGAGGACCGAACACCGGGGAGCTGTTTTTT. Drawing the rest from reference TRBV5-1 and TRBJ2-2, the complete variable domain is KAGVTQTPRYLIKTRGQQVTLSCSPISGHRSVSWYQQTPGQGLQFLFEYFSETQRNKGNFPGRFSGRQFSNSRSEMNVSTLELGDSALYLCASSPNGGPNTGELFFGEGSRLTVL.

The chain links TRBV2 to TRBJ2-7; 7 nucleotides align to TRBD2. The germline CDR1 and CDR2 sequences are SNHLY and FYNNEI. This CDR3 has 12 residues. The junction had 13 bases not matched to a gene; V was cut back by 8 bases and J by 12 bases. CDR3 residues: CASSQGLADTYF. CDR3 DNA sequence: TGTGCCAGCTCTCAAGGGCTAGCGGATACGTACTTC.

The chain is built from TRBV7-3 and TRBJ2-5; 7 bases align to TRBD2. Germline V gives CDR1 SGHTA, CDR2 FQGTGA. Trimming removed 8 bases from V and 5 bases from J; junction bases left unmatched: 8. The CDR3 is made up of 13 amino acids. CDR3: CASGRGPGETQYF. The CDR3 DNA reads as TGTGCCAGCGGGAGGGGCCCCGGGGAGACCCAGTACTTC.

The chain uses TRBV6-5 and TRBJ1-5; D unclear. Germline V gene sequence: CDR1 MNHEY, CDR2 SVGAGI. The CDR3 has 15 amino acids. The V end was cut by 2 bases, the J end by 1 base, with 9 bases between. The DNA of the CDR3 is TGTGCCAGCAGTTACGATGGCGGAAGCAATCAGCCCCAGCATTTT. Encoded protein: CASSYDGGSNQPQHF.

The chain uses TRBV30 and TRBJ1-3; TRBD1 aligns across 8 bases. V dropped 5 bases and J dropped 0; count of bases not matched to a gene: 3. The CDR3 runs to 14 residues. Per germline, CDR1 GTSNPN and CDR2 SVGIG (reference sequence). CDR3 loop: CAWVGQGSGNTIYF. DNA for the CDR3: TGTGCCTGGGTTGGACAGGGCTCTGGAAACACCATATATTTT. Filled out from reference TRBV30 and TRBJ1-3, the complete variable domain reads SQTIHQWPATLVQPVGSPLSLECTVEGTSNPNLYWYRQAAGRGLQLLFYSVGIGQISSEVPQNLSASRPQDRQFILSSKKLLLSDSGFYLCAWVGQGSGNTIYFGEGSWLTVV.